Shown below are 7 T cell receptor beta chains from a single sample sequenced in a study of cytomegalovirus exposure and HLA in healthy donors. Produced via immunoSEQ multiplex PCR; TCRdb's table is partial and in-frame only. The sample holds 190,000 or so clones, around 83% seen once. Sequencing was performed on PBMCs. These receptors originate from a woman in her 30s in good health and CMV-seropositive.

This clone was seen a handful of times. CDR3 nucleotide sequence: TGTGCCAGCAGCCCCGCGCGAGGCGATGGCTACACCTTC. Translated: CASSPARGDGYTF. The V and J genes are TRBV5-6 and TRBJ1-2, with D hard to call. Trimming took off 4 bases at V and 6 bases at J, with 13 bases between the two ends. CDR1 is SGHDT, CDR2 YYEEEE, per germline. The CDR3 consists of 13 residues.

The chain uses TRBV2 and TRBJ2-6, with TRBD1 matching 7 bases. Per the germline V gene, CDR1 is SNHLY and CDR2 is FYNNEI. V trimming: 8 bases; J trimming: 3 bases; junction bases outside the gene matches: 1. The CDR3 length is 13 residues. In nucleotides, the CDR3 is TGTGCCAGCTCAGGGGGTGGGGCCAACGTCCTGACTTTC. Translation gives CASSGGGANVLTF.

The CDR3 sequence: CASSRGTNEKLFF. The DNA for the CDR3 is TGTGCCAGCAGCAGGGGAACTAATGAAAAACTGTTTTTT. The V and J genes are TRBV2 and TRBJ1-4, with a possible D match to TRBD1 (6 bases). The V and J ends lost 6 bases and 1 base respectively, with 6 bases between them. There are 13 residues in the CDR3. Germline loops: CDR1 SNHLY, CDR2 FYNNEI.

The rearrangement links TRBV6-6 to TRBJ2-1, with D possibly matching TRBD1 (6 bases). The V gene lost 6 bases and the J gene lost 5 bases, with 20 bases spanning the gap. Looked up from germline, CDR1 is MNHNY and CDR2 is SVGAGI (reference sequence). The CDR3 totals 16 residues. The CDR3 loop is CASRSGNRVLDNEQFF. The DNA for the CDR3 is TGTGCCAGCAGATCCGGGAACAGGGTTCTAGACAATGAGCAGTTCTTC.

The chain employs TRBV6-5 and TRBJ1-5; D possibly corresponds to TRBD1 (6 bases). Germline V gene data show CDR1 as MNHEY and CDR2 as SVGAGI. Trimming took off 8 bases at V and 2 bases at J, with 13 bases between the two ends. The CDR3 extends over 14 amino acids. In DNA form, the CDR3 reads TGTGCCAGCGGAACAGGGAGTGGCAATCAGCCCCAGCATTTT. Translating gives CASGTGSGNQPQHF.

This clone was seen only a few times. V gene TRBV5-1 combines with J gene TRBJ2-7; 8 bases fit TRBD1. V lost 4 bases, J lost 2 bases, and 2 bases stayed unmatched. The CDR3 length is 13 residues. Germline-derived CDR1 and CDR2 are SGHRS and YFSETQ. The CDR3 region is CASSMGQAYEQYF. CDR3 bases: TGCGCCAGCAGCATGGGACAGGCCTACGAGCAGTACTTC.

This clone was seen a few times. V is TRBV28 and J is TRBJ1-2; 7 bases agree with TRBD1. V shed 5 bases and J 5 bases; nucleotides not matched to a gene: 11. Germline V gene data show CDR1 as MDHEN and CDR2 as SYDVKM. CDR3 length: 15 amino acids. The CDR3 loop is CASSKTSTGPYGYTF. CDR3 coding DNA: TGTGCCAGCAGTAAAACCTCGACAGGGCCTTATGGCTACACCTTC.